This T cell receptor (beta chain) appears in the sequencing data of a study of PD-1 blockade in mismatch repair-deficient tumors (dated by TCRdb to about 2017). Background on the whole study: Between late 2013 and 2016, some 92 consecutive patients with about a dozen mismatch repair-deficient cancer types, all previously treated and progressing, were enrolled in the trial. Tumor-associated T cell clones in the peripheral blood of patients responding to PD-1 blockade were tracked using deep sequencing of TCR CDR3 regions.

What the study reported, not specific to this receptor: Rapid expansion after pembrolizumab followed by contraction, generally before radiologic responses, was shown by tumor-resident clones, which were often undetectable in blood before treatment.

This clone was recorded only once. What antigen it recognizes has not been identified. Per-base quality was not reported, and no clone a single base away is much larger than it. The germline V gene (reference sequence) gives CDR1 as SEHNR and CDR2 as FQNEAQ. The junction shows trimming of 1 base on V and 0 bases on J, plus 8 bases between the germline ends. There are 15 amino acids in the CDR3, from cysteine to phenylalanine inclusive. Just the 45-base CDR3 DNA is kept, in frame starting at base 1. For every enrolled patient, mismatch repair deficiency was confirmed by either polymerase chain reaction or immunohistochemistry. TCR sequencing was carried out for three patients who responded to pembrolizumab therapy. In the phase II trial, pembrolizumab PD-1 blockade was tested prospectively in advanced mismatch repair-deficient cancers, no matter which tissue of origin the cancers came from. Peripheral blood T cell samples were collected serially, before PD-1 blockade began and at several time points afterward. Blood sampling times were expressed in weeks after the first pembrolizumab dose.

Libraries were prepared through the immunoSEQ multiplex PCR assay. The clones in this table, taken by TCRdb from immuneACCESS, are in-frame only. Not every clone is retained; where verified, under half of the shortfall comes from an unresolved V gene, and the cause of the rest is unknown. This sample gives tens of thousands of clones in total; approximately 88% of them show up just once. The ten largest make up 14% of the sample. The source of this sequence is an adult with mismatch repair-deficient cancer. The starting material was peripheral blood, obtained 52 weeks after starting pembrolizumab. The chain is assembled from TRBV7-9 and TRBJ2-3, with the identity of the D gene unclear. For the CDR3, the sequence is CASSLGDTSTDTQYF. The nucleotide sequence reads TGTGCCAGCAGCTTAGGGGATACTAGCACAGATACGCAGTATTTT.